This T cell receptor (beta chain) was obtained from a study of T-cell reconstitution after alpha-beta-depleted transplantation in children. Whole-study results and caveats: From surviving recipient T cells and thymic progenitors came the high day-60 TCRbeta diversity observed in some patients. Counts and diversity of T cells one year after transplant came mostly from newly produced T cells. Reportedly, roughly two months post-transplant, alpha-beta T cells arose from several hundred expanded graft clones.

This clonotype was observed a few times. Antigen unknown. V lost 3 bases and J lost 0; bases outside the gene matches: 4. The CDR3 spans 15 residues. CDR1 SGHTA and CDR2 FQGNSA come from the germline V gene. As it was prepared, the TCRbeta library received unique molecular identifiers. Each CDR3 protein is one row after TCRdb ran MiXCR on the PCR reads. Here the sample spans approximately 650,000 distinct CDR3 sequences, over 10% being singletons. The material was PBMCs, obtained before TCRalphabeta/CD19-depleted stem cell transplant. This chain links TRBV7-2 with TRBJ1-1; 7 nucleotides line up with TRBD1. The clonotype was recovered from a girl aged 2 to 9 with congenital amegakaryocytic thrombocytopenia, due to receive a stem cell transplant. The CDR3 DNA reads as TGTGCCAGCAGCTTCCCCAGGGGGATGAACACTGAAGCTTTCTTT. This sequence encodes CASSFPRGMNTEAFF.